The T cell receptor beta chain described here comes from a study of T cells in localized non-small cell lung cancer. The study, taken as a whole, reports: Measurement of T cell clonality placed uninvolved adjacent lung highest, above the level in tumor. Higher adjacent-lung clonality was associated with shorter survival. One tumor region alone was sequenced, and heterogeneity therefore remains possible. When the top 100 tumor clones were examined, a median about 60 of them also appeared in the adjacent lung, which was paired and uninvolved.

Sequenced by immunoSEQ multiplex PCR; TCRdb stores in-frame clones only, minus some. The data show 25,000 to 30,000 clones, more than 75% seen once. The table lists this clone with a count of one. Its cognate antigen is unknown. The sequencing used peripheral blood, collected before any cancer treatment. The receptor comes from a woman between 35 and 70 years old with stage I lung adenocarcinoma.

The CDR3 DNA is TGTGCCAGCAGTCCAGGGGGAGGTAATTCACCCCTCCACTTT. This translates into CASSPGGGNSPLHF. J is TRBJ1-6 and V is TRBV6-1; TRBD1 agrees at 7 bases. Germline trimming cut 5 bases from V and 6 bases from J; bases unmatched to any gene: 4. The CDR3 has 14 amino acids. Germline V CDR1 and CDR2: MNHNS, SASEGT.